One sample yielded the 27 T cell receptor beta chains listed below, sequenced in a study of blood T cell repertoires in COVID-19. Data came from immunoSEQ multiplex PCR; TCRdb stores just in-frame clones and leaves some out. The sample carries some 130,000 clones, nearly 70% recorded once. The sample comprised peripheral blood. Source of these receptors: a woman aged 70-85 years with acute or convalescent COVID-19.

V is TRBV9 and J is TRBJ1-5; D is ambiguous. This CDR3 contains 13 residues. Trimming shortened V by 4 bases and J by 0 bases, and 5 bases separated the two germline ends. Germline V gene data show CDR1 as SGDLS and CDR2 as YYNGEE. The CDR3 DNA is TGTGCCAGCAGCCAGAATAGCAATCAGCCCCAGCATTTT. Translating gives CASSQNSNQPQHF.

This clone has just one count. The chain has TRBV11-2 and TRBJ2-1, with D uncertain. The V and J ends lost 1 base and 5 bases respectively, with 6 bases between them. This CDR3 region has 13 residues. From germline, CDR1 is SGHAT and CDR2 FQNNGV. In DNA form, the CDR3 reads TGTGCCAGCAGCTTAGGGCTGAACAATGAGCAGTTCTTC. Protein: CASSLGLNNEQFF.

This clone has a handful of counts. The rearrangement links TRBV7-9 to TRBJ1-2; 11 bases line up with TRBD1. Germline V lookup: CDR1 SEHNR, CDR2 FQNEAQ (reference sequence). The ends lost 5 bases at V and 1 base at J; junction bases unmatched: 3. CDR3 length: 15 amino acids. CDR3 nucleotide sequence: TGTGCCAGCAGCGCGGGACAGGGGGTTAACTATGGCTACACCTTC. Its protein product is CASSAGQGVNYGYTF.

This chain links TRBV19 with TRBJ1-1, with 9 bases fitting TRBD1. V shed 10 bases and J 7 bases; nucleotides not matched to a gene: 10. From germline, CDR1 is LNHDA and CDR2 SQIVND (reference sequence). The CDR3 has 13 amino acids. The chain's CDR3 is CATSSGTGFEAFF. CDR3 nucleotide sequence: TGTGCCACCTCGTCCGGGACAGGGTTTGAAGCTTTCTTT.

CDR3 residues: CASSQGHPDRSWTGELFF. The CDR3 DNA reads as TGTGCCAGCAGCCAAGGGCACCCGGACAGGTCGTGGACCGGGGAGCTGTTTTTT. V and J are TRBV3-1 (or the pseudogene TRBV3-2) and TRBJ2-2, with 7 bases identical to TRBD1. The V gene's germline CDR1 is LGHDT and CDR2 YNNKEL (reference sequence). J was trimmed by 5 bases and V by 1 base; bases with no gene match: 13. The CDR3 runs to 18 residues.

The CDR3 loop is CASSLRTSPYNEQFF. CDR3 bases: TGTGCCAGCAGCTTACGGACATCCCCGTACAATGAGCAGTTCTTC. The chain has TRBV7-2 and TRBJ2-1; perhaps TRBD1 as D (5 bases). Trimming removed 2 bases from V and 4 bases from J, with 12 bases in between. Germline V gene sequence: CDR1 SGHTA, CDR2 FQGNSA. The CDR3 spans 15 residues.

This clone was seen a handful of times. The chain has TRBV18 and TRBJ2-3; 13 positions agree with TRBD2. V shed 2 bases, J shed 5 bases, and the junction held 4 bases outside the gene matches. The CDR3 runs 16 residues. The V gene's germline CDR1 is KGHSH and CDR2 LQKENI. CDR3 loop: CASSPSGLAGRDTQYF. DNA of the CDR3: TGTGCCAGCTCACCATCGGGACTAGCGGGGCGAGATACGCAGTATTTT.

The CDR3 sequence is CASSTTGYSNQPQHF. The DNA for the CDR3 is TGTGCCAGTAGTACGACAGGGTATAGCAATCAGCCCCAGCATTTT. The rearrangement uses TRBV19 and TRBJ1-5; 7 bases align to TRBD1. Germline CDR1 LNHDA, CDR2 SQIVND (reference sequence). V lost 4 bases, J lost 0 bases, and 3 bases stayed unmatched. CDR3 length: 15 residues.

This clone was picked up a small number of times. The V gene is TRBV6-1, the J gene TRBJ2-3; 9 bases map to TRBD1. The CDR3 spans 16 residues. The germline CDR1 and CDR2 sequences are MNHNS and SASEGT. The ends lost 4 bases at V and 1 base at J; junction bases unmatched: 6. The CDR3 is CASSGQQGAGTDTQYF. In DNA form, the CDR3 reads TGTGCCAGCAGTGGCCAACAGGGGGCTGGCACAGATACGCAGTATTTT.

This clone was counted only a few times. The CDR3, as DNA: TGTGCCAGCAGCCCGGAGGGGCACTTCTATGGCTACACCTTC. It encodes CASSPEGHFYGYTF. The chain couples TRBV5-6 to TRBJ1-2, with a possible D match to TRBD1 (5 bases). The CDR3 totals 14 residues. V lost 4 bases and J 4 bases, leaving 14 bases between the germline ends. Germline lookup yields CDR1 SGHDT and CDR2 YYEEEE.

The chain couples TRBV3-1 (or the pseudogene TRBV3-2) to TRBJ2-5; possible D gene TRBD2, 6 bases. Germline V lookup: CDR1 LGHDT, CDR2 YNNKEL (reference sequence). This CDR3 comprises 15 residues. V was shortened by 0 bases and J by 1 base, with 9 bases between the two germline ends. CDR3 loop: CASSQDPGVQETQYF. The CDR3, as DNA: TGTGCCAGCAGCCAAGATCCGGGGGTCCAAGAGACCCAGTACTTC.

For the CDR3, the DNA is TGTGCCAGTAGTATTTTTGGAGGTGGACAGGGCCATTCACCCCTCCACTTT. Translated: CASSIFGGGQGHSPLHF. V gene TRBV19 combines with J gene TRBJ1-6; 8 nucleotides line up with TRBD1. The CDR3 is made up of 17 amino acids. V lost 3 bases, J lost 8 bases, and 12 bases stayed unmatched. CDR1 is LNHDA and CDR2 is SQIVND in the germline V gene (reference sequence).

This clone was seen repeatedly, ten times or more. This chain links TRBV5-1 with TRBJ1-4, with 7 bases aligning to TRBD1. Germline V gene data show CDR1 as SGHRS and CDR2 as YFSETQ. The junction had 3 bases not matched to a gene; V was cut back by 3 bases and J by 4 bases. The length of the CDR3 is 14 residues. The CDR3 region has the DNA TGCGCCAGCAGCTATGGACAGGATAATGAAAAACTGTTTTTT. This sequence encodes CASSYGQDNEKLFF.

The rearrangement links TRBV3-1 (or the pseudogene TRBV3-2) to TRBJ2-1; TRBD2 agrees at 12 bases. The CDR3 runs to 19 residues. Trimming cost V 6 bases and J 8 bases; bases outside gene matches: 20. In germline, CDR1 is LGHDT, CDR2 YNNKEL (reference sequence). The DNA for the CDR3 is TGTGCCAGCAGTCTCAAGGTGGTTATAGGACTAGCGGGATGGGATGAGCAGTTCTTC. It specifies CASSLKVVIGLAGWDEQFF.

V and J are TRBV9 and TRBJ1-5, with D tentatively TRBD1 (5 bases). V was pared by 2 bases and J by 0 bases, with 9 bases between. From germline, CDR1 is SGDLS and CDR2 YYNGEE. The CDR3 covers 15 residues. The CDR3 is CASSVEGYSNQPQHF. The CDR3 nucleotides are TGTGCCAGCAGCGTGGAGGGGTATAGCAATCAGCCCCAGCATTTT.

V gene TRBV7-9 combines with J gene TRBJ1-1; the D gene is possibly TRBD1 (6 bases). V shed 5 bases and J shed 7 bases, with 11 bases lying between them. The CDR3 spans 12 residues. Per germline, CDR1 SEHNR and CDR2 FQNEAQ (reference sequence). Here the CDR3 reads CASSPGQIEAFF. The CDR3 DNA follows: TGTGCCAGCAGCCCGGGACAAATTGAAGCTTTCTTT.

This chain connects TRBV20-1 to TRBJ1-1, with 8 bases lining up with TRBD1. The length of the CDR3 is 16 residues. Looked up from germline, CDR1 is DFQATT and CDR2 is SNEGSKA (reference sequence). V lost 3 bases, J lost 0 bases, and 9 bases stayed unmatched. CDR3 sequence: CSASSGQGSMNTEAFF. The CDR3 DNA reads as TGCAGTGCTAGTAGCGGACAGGGTTCAATGAACACTGAAGCTTTCTTT.

This clone came up once. The chain links TRBV5-5 to TRBJ1-1, with TRBD1 matching 8 bases. The CDR3 covers 14 residues. J lost 3 bases, V lost 5 bases, and 6 bases had no gene match. The germline V gene encodes CDR1 SGHKS and CDR2 YYEKEE (reference sequence). CDR3 sequence: CASRTLQGDTEAFF. CDR3 in DNA: TGTGCCAGCAGAACACTACAGGGGGACACTGAAGCTTTCTTT.

This chain uses TRBV28 with TRBJ2-2; TRBD2 is a possible D gene (5 bases). Trimming removed 3 bases at V and 7 bases at J, with 6 bases between. This CDR3 region has 12 residues. CDR1 MDHEN and CDR2 SYDVKM come from the germline V gene. CDR3 nucleotides: TGTGCCAGCAGTTTCCGGGGCGGGGAGCTGTTTTTT. Translated, it gives CASSFRGGELFF.

The rearrangement joins TRBV6-5 to TRBJ2-3; D uncertain. CDR1 is MNHEY and CDR2 is SVGAGI in the germline V gene. V was shortened by 2 bases and J by 0 bases, with 9 bases between the two germline ends. The CDR3 length is 15 residues. The chain's CDR3 is CASSYLGSSTDTQYF. The DNA of the CDR3 is TGTGCCAGCAGTTACCTAGGTTCTAGCACAGATACGCAGTATTTT.

V and J are TRBV30 and TRBJ2-7; TRBD1 matches 12 bases. CDR1 and CDR2 from the germline V gene are GTSNPN and SVGIG (reference sequence). CDR3 size: 16 residues. V was clipped by 1 base and J by 4 bases; unmatched bases: 8. CDR3 DNA: TGTGCCTGGAGTGGGCCCGGGACAGGGGGCGTTTACGAGCAGTACTTC. This sequence encodes CAWSGPGTGGVYEQYF.

Here the CDR3 reads CASSYSVAFF. For the CDR3, the DNA is TGTGCCAGCAGTTATTCGGTCGCTTTCTTT. The chain employs TRBV6-6 and TRBJ1-1; no clear D gene. The CDR3 covers 10 residues. V was trimmed by 3 bases and J by 11 bases, leaving 7 bases between them. Germline CDR1 and CDR2: MNHNY and SVGAGI (reference sequence).

Of note for this clone: Other DNA sequences within the sample encode an identical CDR3. The rearrangement joins TRBV5-1 to TRBJ2-3, with a weak D call TRBD1 (6 bases). Germline V gives CDR1 SGHRS, CDR2 YFSETQ. The ends were cut back, 4 bases at V and 3 bases at J, with 9 bases in the middle. The CDR3 spans 13 residues. For the CDR3, the DNA is TGCGCCAGCAGCCTCCAGGGGACAGATACGCAGTATTTT. This encodes CASSLQGTDTQYF.

The chain combines TRBV10-3 with TRBJ2-5; 15 bases align to TRBD2. J lost 7 bases, V lost 6 bases, and 9 bases had no gene match. Germline V CDR1 and CDR2: ENHRY, SYGVKD. CDR3 size: 16 residues. This CDR3 is CAIRQGLAGGSGTQYF. The DNA of the CDR3 is TGTGCCATCAGGCAAGGACTAGCGGGAGGGTCGGGGACCCAGTACTTC.

This chain joins TRBV5-1 and TRBJ1-3; 11 bases are a match to TRBD1. This CDR3 is built from 15 residues. Germline V CDR1 and CDR2: SGHRS, YFSETQ. The junction had 5 bases not matched to a gene; V was cut back by 4 bases and J by 5 bases. The CDR3 nucleotides read TGCGCCAGCAGCCCCGGACAGGGGGCGCGAAACACCATATATTTT. Amino acids: CASSPGQGARNTIYF.

The rearrangement uses TRBV2 and TRBJ1-6; D remains ambiguous. This CDR3 region has 14 residues. CDR1 SNHLY and CDR2 FYNNEI come from the germline V gene. Trimming took 6 bases from V and 3 from J, leaving 9 bases between them. The CDR3, as DNA: TGTGCCAGCAGGCGGGAAGGCTATAATTCACCCCTCCACTTT. Protein product: CASRREGYNSPLHF.

This chain uses TRBV27 with TRBJ1-1; D gene uncertain. The ends were cut back, 0 bases at V and 3 bases at J, with 5 bases in the middle. CDR3 length equals 13 residues. Germline-derived CDR1 and CDR2 are MNHEY and SMNVEV (reference sequence). This CDR3 reads CASSLSSDTEAFF. The CDR3 bases are TGTGCCAGCAGTTTATCTAGTGACACTGAAGCTTTCTTT.